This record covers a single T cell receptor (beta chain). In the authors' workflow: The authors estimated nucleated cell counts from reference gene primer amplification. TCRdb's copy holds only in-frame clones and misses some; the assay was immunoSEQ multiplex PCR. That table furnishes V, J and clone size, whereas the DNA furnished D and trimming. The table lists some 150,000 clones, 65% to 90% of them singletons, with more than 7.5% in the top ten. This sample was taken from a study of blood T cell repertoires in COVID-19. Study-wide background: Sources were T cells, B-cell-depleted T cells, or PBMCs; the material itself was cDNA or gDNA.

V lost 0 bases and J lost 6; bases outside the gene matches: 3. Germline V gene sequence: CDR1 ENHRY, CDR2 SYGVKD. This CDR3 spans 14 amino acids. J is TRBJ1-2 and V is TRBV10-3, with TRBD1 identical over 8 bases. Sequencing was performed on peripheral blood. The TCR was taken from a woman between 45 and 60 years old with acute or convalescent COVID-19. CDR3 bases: TGTGCCATCAGTGAGTCAACAGGGGGTGATGGCTACACCTTC. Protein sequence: CAISESTGGDGYTF.